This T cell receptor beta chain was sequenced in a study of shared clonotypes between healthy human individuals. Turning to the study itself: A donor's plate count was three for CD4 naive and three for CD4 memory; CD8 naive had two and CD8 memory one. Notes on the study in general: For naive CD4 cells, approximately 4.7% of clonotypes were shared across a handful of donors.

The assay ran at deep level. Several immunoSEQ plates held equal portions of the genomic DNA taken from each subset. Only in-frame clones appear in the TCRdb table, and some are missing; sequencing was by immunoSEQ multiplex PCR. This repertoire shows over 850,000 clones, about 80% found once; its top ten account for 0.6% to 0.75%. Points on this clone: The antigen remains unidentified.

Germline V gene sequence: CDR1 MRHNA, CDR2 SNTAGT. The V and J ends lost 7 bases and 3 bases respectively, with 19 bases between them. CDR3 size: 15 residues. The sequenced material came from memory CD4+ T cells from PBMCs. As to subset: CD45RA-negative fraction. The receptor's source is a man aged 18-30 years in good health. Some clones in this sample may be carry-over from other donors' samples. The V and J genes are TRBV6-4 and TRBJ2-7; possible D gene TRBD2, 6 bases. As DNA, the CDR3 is TGTGCCAGCACTATTAATCGGGACTTGTACTACGAGCAGTACTTC. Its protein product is CASTINRDLYYEQYF.